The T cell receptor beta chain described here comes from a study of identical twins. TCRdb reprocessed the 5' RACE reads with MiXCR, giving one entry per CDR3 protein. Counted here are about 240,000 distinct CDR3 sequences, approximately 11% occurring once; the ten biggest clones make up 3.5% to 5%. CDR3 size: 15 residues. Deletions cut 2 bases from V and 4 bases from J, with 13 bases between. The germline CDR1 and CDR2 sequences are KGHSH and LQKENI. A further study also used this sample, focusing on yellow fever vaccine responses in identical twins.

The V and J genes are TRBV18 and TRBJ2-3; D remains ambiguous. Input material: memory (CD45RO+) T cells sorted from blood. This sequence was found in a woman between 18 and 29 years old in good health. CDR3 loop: CASSPFATSADTQYF. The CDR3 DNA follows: TGTGCCAGCTCACCATTTGCGACATCAGCAGATACGCAGTATTTT.